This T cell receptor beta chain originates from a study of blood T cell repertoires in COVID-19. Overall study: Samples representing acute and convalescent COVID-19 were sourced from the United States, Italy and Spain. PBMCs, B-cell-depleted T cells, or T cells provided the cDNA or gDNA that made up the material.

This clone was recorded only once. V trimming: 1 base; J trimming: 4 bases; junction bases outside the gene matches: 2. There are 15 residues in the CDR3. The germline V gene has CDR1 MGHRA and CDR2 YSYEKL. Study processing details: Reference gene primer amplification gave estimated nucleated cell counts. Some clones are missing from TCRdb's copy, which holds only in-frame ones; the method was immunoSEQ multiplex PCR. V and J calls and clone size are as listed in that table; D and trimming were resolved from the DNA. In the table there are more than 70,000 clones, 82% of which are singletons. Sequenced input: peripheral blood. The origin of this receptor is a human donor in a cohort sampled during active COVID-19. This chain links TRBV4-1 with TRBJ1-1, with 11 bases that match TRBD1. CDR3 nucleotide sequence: TGCGCCAGCAGCCAAGGGACAGGGGGCACCACTGAAGCTTTCTTT. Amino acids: CASSQGTGGTTEAFF.